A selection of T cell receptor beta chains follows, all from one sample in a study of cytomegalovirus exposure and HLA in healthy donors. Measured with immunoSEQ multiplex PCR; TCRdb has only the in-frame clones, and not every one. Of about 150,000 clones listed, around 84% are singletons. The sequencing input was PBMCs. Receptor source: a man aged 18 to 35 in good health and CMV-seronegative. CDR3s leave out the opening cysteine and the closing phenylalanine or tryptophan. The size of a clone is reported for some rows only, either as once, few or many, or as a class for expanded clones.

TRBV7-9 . ASSYPGEGYGYT
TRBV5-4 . ASSPMWTGSTNYGYT
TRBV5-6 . ASSPSTGLGDTQY
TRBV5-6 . ASSPRGGGLGETQY
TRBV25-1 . ASSESEGEGTDTQY
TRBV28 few ASSLYADRVDGAF
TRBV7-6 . ASSFRQGREQY
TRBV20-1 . SATLDKVQF
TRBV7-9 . SSNLQGADEQF
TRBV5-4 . ASSLGDRTYGYT
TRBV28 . ASHHRESLHEQY
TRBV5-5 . ASSLTGLAGSYEQY
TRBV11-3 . ASSLGGTPYSYNEQF
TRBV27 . ASSYRRTSRGPYEQY
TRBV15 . ATSRVRQGNYGYT
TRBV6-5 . ASSYSGVRETQY
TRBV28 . ASSLGGLGSPLH
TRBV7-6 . ASSPTSGAQGEQY
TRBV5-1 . ASSFGALSDGYT
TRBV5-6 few ASSWDRFLSGELF
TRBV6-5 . ASSYSWEGGSPLH
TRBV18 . ASSPLLNTGELF
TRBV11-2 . ASSSDRGSHEQY
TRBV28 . ASSPSRSEKLF
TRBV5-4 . ASSSGTSRTYEQY
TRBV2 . ASSWDREGAGYT
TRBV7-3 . ASSLSGFATDTQY
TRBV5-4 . ASYDLGLPFSYNEQF
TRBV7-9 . SSGLTSGSSDTQY
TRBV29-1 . SVELRGTPYEQY
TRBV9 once ASSAGTSSQETQY
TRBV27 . ASSISLAGGLNEQF
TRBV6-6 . ASSLPRLKQETQY
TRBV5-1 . ASSPQPSGTGELF
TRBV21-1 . ASSKLTKGQVRFSQETQY
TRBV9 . ASSVGGHIRSYEQY
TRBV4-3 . ASSQDKGGRADTQY
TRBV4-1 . ASSQARDSEAF
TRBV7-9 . ASSLGREWTEAF
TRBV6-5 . ASRQVNNQPQH
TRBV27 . ASDKSGAGGGQPQH
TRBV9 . ASSAITGTQY
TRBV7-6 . ASSFIAGGQGDTQY
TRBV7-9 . ASSLWGERLETQY
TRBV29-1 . SVGAAVGNTEAF
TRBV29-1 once SVGGGGQPQH
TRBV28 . ASRLAGTHTDTQY
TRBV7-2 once ASSPGLADPYEQY
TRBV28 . ASSSPSGKAYEQY
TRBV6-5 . ASSLPGNTEAF
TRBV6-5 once ASSYWGQGSYGYT
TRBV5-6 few ASSFPTLGGYT
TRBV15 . ATSRRTEAF
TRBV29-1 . SVAPQQGANEKLF
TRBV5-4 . ASSLGASGGAAYEQY
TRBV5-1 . ASSSASGRAFAYEQY
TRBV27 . ASSSLAGLRYEQY
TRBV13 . ASSLGAGARSYGYT
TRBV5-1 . ASSLTGTGPTDTQY